A selection of T cell receptor beta chains follows, all from one sample in a study of naive and memory T cell subsets. TCRdb re-called the UMI-ligation and nested PCR reads with MiXCR, one entry per CDR3 protein. The sample has 150,000 or so distinct CDR3 sequences, approximately 24% seen once. The sample was naive CD4+ T cells from blood. The receptors here all came from a human donor in good health. CDR3s include the opening cysteine and the closing phenylalanine or tryptophan. A D gene is named only where the DNA matches it firmly. A row's size may be missing; if present it is once, few, many or a size class.

CDR3aa: CSVLVRGFRTDTQYF
CDR3nt: TGCAGCGTTTTAGTTAGGGGATTCCGCACAGATACGCAGTATTTT
abundance: few
d_gene: -
j_gene: TRBJ2-3
v_gene: TRBV29-1

CDR3aa: CASSDRASSSYNEQFF
CDR3nt: TGTGCCAGTAGTGATCGGGCTTCGAGCTCCTACAATGAGCAGTTCTTC
abundance: -
d_gene: -
j_gene: TRBJ2-1
v_gene: TRBV19

CDR3aa: CASSRQFSGANVLTF
CDR3nt: TGTGCCAGCAGCCGACAGTTCTCTGGGGCCAACGTCCTGACTTTC
abundance: many
d_gene: -
j_gene: TRBJ2-6
v_gene: TRBV7-9

CDR3aa: CASSFNAGLQETQYF
CDR3nt: TGTGCCAGCAGTTTTAATGCGGGACTACAAGAGACCCAGTACTTC
abundance: few
d_gene: TRBD2
j_gene: TRBJ2-5
v_gene: TRBV12-3/TRBV12-4

CDR3aa: CSARPVRGTDTQYF
CDR3nt: TGCAGTGCTAGGCCCGTAAGGGGCACAGATACGCAGTATTTT
abundance: many
d_gene: -
j_gene: TRBJ2-3
v_gene: TRBV20-1

CDR3aa: CASSATGLYNEQFF
CDR3nt: TGCGCCAGCAGCGCGACAGGATTATACAATGAGCAGTTCTTC
abundance: few
d_gene: -
j_gene: TRBJ2-1
v_gene: TRBV5-1

CDR3aa: CASSSSQETQYF
CDR3nt: TGTGCCAGCTCATCCTCCCAAGAGACCCAGTACTTC
abundance: -
d_gene: -
j_gene: TRBJ2-5
v_gene: TRBV18

CDR3aa: CASSFPYYPTRDRRFYEQYF
CDR3nt: TGTGCCAGCAGCTTCCCCTACTACCCTACCCGGGACAGGCGTTTCTACGAGCAGTACTTC
abundance: many
d_gene: TRBD1
j_gene: TRBJ2-7
v_gene: TRBV11-2

CDR3aa: CATSDRGLAGPYTQYF
CDR3nt: TGTGCCACCAGTGACCGAGGACTAGCGGGACCGTATACGCAGTATTTT
abundance: few
d_gene: TRBD2
j_gene: TRBJ2-3
v_gene: TRBV24-1

CDR3aa: CASSFREPNTEAFF
CDR3nt: TGTGCCAGTAGTTTCCGGGAACCGAACACTGAAGCTTTCTTT
abundance: -
d_gene: -
j_gene: TRBJ1-1
v_gene: TRBV19

CDR3aa: CAWSRGVGEQFF
CDR3nt: TGTGCCTGGAGTAGGGGGGTCGGGGAGCAGTTCTTC
abundance: -
d_gene: -
j_gene: TRBJ2-1
v_gene: TRBV30

CDR3aa: CASSYGQGVSYEQYF
CDR3nt: TGTGCCAGCAGTTATGGCCAGGGAGTCTCCTACGAGCAGTACTTC
abundance: few
d_gene: -
j_gene: TRBJ2-7
v_gene: TRBV6-5

CDR3aa: CASSTGQVSNQPQHF
CDR3nt: TGTGCCAGCAGCACGGGACAGGTTAGCAATCAGCCCCAGCATTTT
abundance: few
d_gene: TRBD1
j_gene: TRBJ1-5
v_gene: TRBV3-1

CDR3aa: CATIRNKSRLGQPLALTYEQYF
CDR3nt: TGTGCCACTATTAGAAATAAGAGCCGGCTGGGACAGCCCCTAGCCTTGACCTACGAGCAGTACTTC
abundance: few
d_gene: TRBD1
j_gene: TRBJ2-7
v_gene: TRBV24-1

CDR3aa: CASSRDRSPPPYF
CDR3nt: TGTGCCAGCAGCAGAGATAGGTCGCCCCCTCCGTATTTT
abundance: -
d_gene: -
j_gene: TRBJ2-3
v_gene: TRBV6-5

CDR3aa: CASSRLGAGVSTDTQYF
CDR3nt: TGTGCCAGCAGCCGGTTGGGAGCGGGAGTTAGCACAGATACGCAGTATTTT
abundance: few
d_gene: TRBD2
j_gene: TRBJ2-3
v_gene: TRBV7-2

CDR3aa: CASSLASYNEQFF
CDR3nt: TGTGCCAGCAGCTTGGCCAGCTACAATGAGCAGTTCTTC
abundance: -
d_gene: -
j_gene: TRBJ2-1
v_gene: TRBV7-9

CDR3aa: CSVQGDARVETEAFF
CDR3nt: TGCAGCGTCCAGGGGGACGCCCGGGTAGAGACTGAAGCTTTCTTT
abundance: -
d_gene: TRBD1
j_gene: TRBJ1-1
v_gene: TRBV29-1

CDR3aa: CASSIDRNEKLFF
CDR3nt: TGTGCCAGCAGTATCGACAGAAATGAAAAACTGTTTTTT
abundance: -
d_gene: -
j_gene: TRBJ1-4
v_gene: TRBV28

CDR3aa: CASSARSGVNTEAFF
CDR3nt: TGCGCCAGCAGTGCCAGGTCAGGGGTGAACACTGAAGCTTTCTTT
abundance: -
d_gene: -
j_gene: TRBJ1-1
v_gene: TRBV10-1

CDR3aa: CASSLAALGRTSPLHF
CDR3nt: TGTGCCAGCAGCTTAGCCGCCTTGGGCAGGACTTCACCCCTCCACTTT
abundance: -
d_gene: -
j_gene: TRBJ1-6
v_gene: TRBV7-2

CDR3aa: CASSQGGLRYNEQFF
CDR3nt: TGTGCCAGCAGCCAAGGTGGACTAAGATACAATGAGCAGTTCTTC
abundance: many
d_gene: -
j_gene: TRBJ2-1
v_gene: TRBV14